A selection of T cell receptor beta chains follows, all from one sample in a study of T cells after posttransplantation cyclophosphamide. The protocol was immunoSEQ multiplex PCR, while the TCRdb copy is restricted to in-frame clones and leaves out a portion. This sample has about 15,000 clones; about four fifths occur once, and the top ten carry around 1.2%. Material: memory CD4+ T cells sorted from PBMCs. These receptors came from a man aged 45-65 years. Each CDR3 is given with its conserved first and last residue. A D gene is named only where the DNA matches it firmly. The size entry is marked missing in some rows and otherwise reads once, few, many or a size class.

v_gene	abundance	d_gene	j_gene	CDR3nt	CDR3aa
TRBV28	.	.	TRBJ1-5	TGTGCCAGCAGTTACTTCGACAGCCACAATCAGCCCCAGCATTTT	CASSYFDSHNQPQHF
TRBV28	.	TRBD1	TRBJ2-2	TGTGCCAGCAGTTTTGTTGCTAGGGACAGCTACACTAACACCGGGGAGCTGTTTTTT	CASSFVARDSYTNTGELFF
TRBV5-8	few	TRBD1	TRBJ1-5	TGTGCCAGCAGCTTATTAGAGACAGGGTACCAGCCCCAGCATTTT	CASSLLETGYQPQHF
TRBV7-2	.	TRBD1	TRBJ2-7	TGTGCCAGCAGCTTAGCCGGGACAGGACTCTACGAGCAGTACTTC	CASSLAGTGLYEQYF
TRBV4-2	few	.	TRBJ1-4	TGTGCCAGCAGCCAAGATCCGATGGGCTGGGAGGCAGAAAAACTGTTTTTT	CASSQDPMGWEAEKLFF
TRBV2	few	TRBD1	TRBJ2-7	TGTGCCAGCAGCGGGGACAGTACCTACGAGCAGTACTTC	CASSGDSTYEQYF
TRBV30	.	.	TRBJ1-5	TGTGCCTGGAGTCGGGGGGCAGGTAGCAATCAGCCCCAGCATTTT	CAWSRGAGSNQPQHF
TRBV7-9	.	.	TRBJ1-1	TGTGCCAGCAGCGTAACCGGGACACGGAACACTGAAGCTTTCTTT	CASSVTGTRNTEAFF
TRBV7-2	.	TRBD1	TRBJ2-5	TGTGCCAGCAGCTCTCTCCCGGGACAGGGAAAGACCCAGTACTTC	CASSSLPGQGKTQYF
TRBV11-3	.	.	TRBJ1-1	TGTGCCAGCAGCTTGACAGTGAACACTGAAGCTTTCTTT	CASSLTVNTEAFF
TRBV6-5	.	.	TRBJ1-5	TGTGCCAGCAGCGATAGAAGAGATCAGCCCCAGCATTTT	CASSDRRDQPQHF
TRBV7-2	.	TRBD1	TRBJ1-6	TGTGCCAGCAGCCTAACCCGACAGGGTGGATCACCCCTCCACTTT	CASSLTRQGGSPLHF
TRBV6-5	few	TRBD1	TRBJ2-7	TGTGCCAGCCGGGACAGGGAATCCCCCTACGAGCAGTACTTC	CASRDRESPYEQYF
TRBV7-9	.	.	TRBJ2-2	TGTGCCAGCAGCTTCCGGACAGGGGAGCTGTTTTTT	CASSFRTGELFF
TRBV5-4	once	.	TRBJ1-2	TGTGCCAGCAGCTCACTGCGAGGCTTTCGGTCTACTGGCTACACCTTC	CASSSLRGFRSTGYTF
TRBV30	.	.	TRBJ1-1	TGTGCCTGGAAACGGTGGAACACTGAAGCTTTCTTT	CAWKRWNTEAFF
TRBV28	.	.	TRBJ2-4	TGTGCCAGCAGTCAAAACAGGGGACTAGCCAAAAACATTCAGTACTTC	CASSQNRGLAKNIQYF
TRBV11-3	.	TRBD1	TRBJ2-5	TGTGCCAGCAGCTTAGATTCGGGACAGGTGGTTTCCCAGTACTTC	CASSLDSGQVVSQYF
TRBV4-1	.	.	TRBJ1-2	TGCGCCAGCAGCCCCGACAGGTTGCGGGGCTACACCTTC	CASSPDRLRGYTF
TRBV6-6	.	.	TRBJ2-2	TGTGCCAGCAGTCCCCCAGGAGGGAACACCGGGGAGCTGTTTTTT	CASSPPGGNTGELFF
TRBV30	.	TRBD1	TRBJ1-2	TGTGCCTGGACGACGGGGACAGGGGAGGGCTACACCTTC	CAWTTGTGEGYTF
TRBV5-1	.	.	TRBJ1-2	TGCGCCAGCAGCTCAGGACGGATTGGGGCCAACTATGGCTACACCTTC	CASSSGRIGANYGYTF
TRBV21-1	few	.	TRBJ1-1	TGTGCCAGCAGCAAAGGGTGCAGGGTTGGGGACACTGAAGCTTTCTTT	CASSKGCRVGDTEAFF
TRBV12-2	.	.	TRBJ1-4	TGTGCAAGTCGCTTCCCTCCGGCGGGGAATGAAAAACTGTTTTTT	CASRFPPAGNEKLFF
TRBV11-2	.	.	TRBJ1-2	TGTGCCAGCAGCTTCCGGGTTAACTATGGCTACACCTTC	CASSFRVNYGYTF
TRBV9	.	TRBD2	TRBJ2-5	TGTGCCAGCAGCAGGACTAGCGGGAGGGCCCGGGAGACCCAGTACTTC	CASSRTSGRARETQYF
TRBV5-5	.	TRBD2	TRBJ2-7	TGTGCCAGCAGCCGATCCGCTAGCGGGAGCTACGAGCAGTACTTC	CASSRSASGSYEQYF
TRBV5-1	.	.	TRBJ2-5	TGCGCCAGCAGCATTGGCGGACAAGAGACCCAGTACTTC	CASSIGGQETQYF
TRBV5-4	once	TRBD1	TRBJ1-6	TGTGCCAGCAGCTTTGCCGGGACAGGGGGTACACCCCTCCACTTT	CASSFAGTGGTPLHF
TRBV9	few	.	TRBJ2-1	TGTGCCAGCAGGAGGATCAGCTCCTACAATGAGCAGTTCTTC	CASRRISSYNEQFF
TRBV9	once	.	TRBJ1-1	TGTGCCAGCAGCGTAGGTCCGGTCACTGAAGCTTTCTTT	CASSVGPVTEAFF
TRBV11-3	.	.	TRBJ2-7	TGTGCCAGCAGCTTCGGAGGGGACTACGAGCAGTACTTC	CASSFGGDYEQYF
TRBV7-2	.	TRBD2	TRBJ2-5	TGTGCCAGCAGCTTAGTAGCGGGGGGGCAAGAGACCCAGTACTTC	CASSLVAGGQETQYF
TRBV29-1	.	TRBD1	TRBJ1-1	TGCAGCGGTCGAGGGTCAGGGGGCTATCAAGCTTTCTTT	CSGRGSGGYQAFF
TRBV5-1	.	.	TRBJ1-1	TGCGCCAGCAGGGTGCTTTCAGGGAACACTGAAGCTTTCTTT	CASRVLSGNTEAFF
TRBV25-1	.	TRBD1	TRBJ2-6	TGTGCCAGCAGCGGGGACAGGGTTCGGGCTGGGGCCAACGTCCTGACTTTC	CASSGDRVRAGANVLTF
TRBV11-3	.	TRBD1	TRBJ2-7	TGTGCCAGCAGCTTGGAACAGGGGGCAACCTACGAGCAGTACTTC	CASSLEQGATYEQYF
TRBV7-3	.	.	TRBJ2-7	TGTGCCAGCAGCTCTGGAGTAACCTACGAGCAGTACTTC	CASSSGVTYEQYF
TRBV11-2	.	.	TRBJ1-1	TGTGCCAGCAGCTTAGGAGTGGTCCGCGGGACTGAAGCTTTCTTT	CASSLGVVRGTEAFF
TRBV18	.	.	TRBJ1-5	TGTGCCAGCTCACCAAACTCCTTACAGGGCCTTGGGAATCAGCCCCAGCATTTT	CASSPNSLQGLGNQPQHF